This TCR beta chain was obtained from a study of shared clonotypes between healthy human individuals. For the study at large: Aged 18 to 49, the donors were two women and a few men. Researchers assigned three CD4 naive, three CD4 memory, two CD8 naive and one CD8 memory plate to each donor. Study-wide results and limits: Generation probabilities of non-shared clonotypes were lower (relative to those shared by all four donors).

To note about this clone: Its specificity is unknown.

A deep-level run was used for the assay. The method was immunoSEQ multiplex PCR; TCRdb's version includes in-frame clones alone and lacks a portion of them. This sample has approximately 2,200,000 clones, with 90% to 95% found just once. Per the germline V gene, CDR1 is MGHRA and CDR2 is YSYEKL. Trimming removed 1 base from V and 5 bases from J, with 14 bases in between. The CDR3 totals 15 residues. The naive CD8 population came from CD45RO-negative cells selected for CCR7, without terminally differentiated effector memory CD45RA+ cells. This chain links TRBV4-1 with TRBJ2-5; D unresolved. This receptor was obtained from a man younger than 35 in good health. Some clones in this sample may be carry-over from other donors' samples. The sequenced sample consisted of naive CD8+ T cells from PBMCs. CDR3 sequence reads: CASSQVISPSETQYF. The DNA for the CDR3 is TGCGCCAGCAGCCAAGTTATTTCGCCGAGCGAGACCCAGTACTTC.